This T cell receptor beta chain was sequenced for a study of human T cells and chemical hapten exposure. Across the study: Minor volume differences among pooled libraries chiefly drove per-sample TCR yield variation. Study-wide results and caveats: Large CDR3 similarity clusters arose significantly more often from expanded TCRs than from controls.

With respect to this clonotype: The antigen remains undetermined.

Individual cDNA molecules in this library carried unique molecular identifiers. In the original processing: With a range of about 20,000 to 690,600, the median per sample was 95,638 TCRs. TCRdb recomputed calls from the RACE reads with MiXCR, one row per CDR3 protein. The V and J calls here are based on TCRdb, not the publication. This sample yields about 80,000 distinct CDR3 sequences, of which approximately 14% are seen a single time; 4.6% belongs to the top ten. CDR3 size: 18 residues. V shed 2 bases and J shed 5 bases, with 22 bases lying between them. CDR1 is MGHRA, CDR2 YSYEKL, per germline. Time point specified: pre-sensitization, week 0. Treatment here: therapeutic diphenylcyclopropenone sensitization with weekly scalp DPC.

The sequence came from a woman aged 45-60 years with alopecia areata. Some clones in this sample may be carry-over from other donors' samples. The chain uses TRBV4-1 and TRBJ1-5; no definite D call. This specimen was whole blood, taken in connection with sensitization to the hapten diphenylcyclopropenone (DPC). CDR3 nucleotides: TGCGCCAGCAGCCAATCCCATATGGGTTTTTCGTTTGATCAGCCCCAGCATTTT. This sequence encodes CASSQSHMGFSFDQPQHF.